These T cell receptor beta chains were read from a single sample in a study of PD-L1 blockade in urothelial cancer. Using immunoSEQ multiplex PCR, the repertoire was profiled, and TCRdb retains in-frame clones only, with some absent. This table has roughly 100,000 clones, 83% appearing once. The specimen comprised PBMCs, sampled around atezolizumab (anti-PD-L1) treatment. These TCRs come from a man in his 70s with urothelial cancer. Both conserved end residues are part of each CDR3. D genes are given only for firm matches. Size tells how often a clone was seen (once, few, many) or the class of an expanded clone, and some rows leave it out.

>TRBJ1-5|TRBV6-6|.|TRBD1
TGTGCCAGCAGGATAGGGGGCAGCAATCAGCCCCAGCATTTT
CASRIGGSNQPQHF
>TRBJ2-1|TRBV7-2|.|TRBD2
TGTGCCAGCAGCCTCCAAGCAGCGGGACGCTCCTACAATGAGCAGTTCTTC
CASSLQAAGRSYNEQFF
>TRBJ1-1|TRBV28|.|.
TGTGCCAGCAGTCAACAACAGGGAGTAACTGAAGCTTTCTTT
CASSQQQGVTEAFF
>TRBJ2-5|TRBV7-2|.|.
TGTGCCAGCAGCTTAGCCCAGCTAACTAGTATTCGAGAGACCCAGTACTTC
CASSLAQLTSIRETQYF
>TRBJ2-1|TRBV6-1|.|.
TGTGCCAGCAGTGAAAAGGACTCCTCATGGCAGTTCTTC
CASSEKDSSWQFF
>TRBJ2-1|TRBV27|once|.
TGTGCCAGCAGTCTCCGGACTGACTACAATGAGCAGTTCTTC
CASSLRTDYNEQFF
>TRBJ2-1|TRBV7-2|.|TRBD1
TGTGCCAGCAGCCCCAGGGGGAGTATCTCCAACAATGAGCAGTTCTTC
CASSPRGSISNNEQFF
>TRBJ2-1|TRBV7-2|few|TRBD2
TGTGCCAGCAGCTTAGTAGCTAGCGGGAGCAATGAGCAGTTCTTC
CASSLVASGSNEQFF
>TRBJ2-2|TRBV6-5|once|.
TGTGCCAGCAAGCCAGCGGCCGCCACCGGGGAGCTGTTTTTT
CASKPAAATGELFF
>TRBJ1-2|TRBV7-9|.|TRBD1
TGTGCCAGCAGCCTGGGACAGGGGGCGTTCTATGGCTACACCTTC
CASSLGQGAFYGYTF
>TRBJ1-5|TRBV7-2|.|.
TGTGCCAGCAGCCTCGGTGGGCTTCCGGCGGGTCAGCCCCAGCATTTT
CASSLGGLPAGQPQHF
>TRBJ1-1|TRBV18|few|.
TGTGCCAGCACCCGGGGTGGACTAACCCCTGAAGCTTTCTTT
CASTRGGLTPEAFF
>TRBJ2-5|TRBV29-1|.|.
TGCAGCGTTGGGCAGGGGATAGAGACCCAGTACTTC
CSVGQGIETQYF
>TRBJ2-1|TRBV6-1|.|TRBD2
TGTGCCAGCAGTGAAGTGGGCGGGGGGGGTTCCTACAATGAGCAGTTCTTC
CASSEVGGGGSYNEQFF
>TRBJ2-7|TRBV30|many|TRBD2
TGTGCCTGGAGCCGTCTTAGGGAGGGGGAGCAGTACTTC
CAWSRLREGEQYF
>TRBJ2-3|TRBV11-3|.|TRBD2
TGTGCCAGCAGCTTGCTCCGGGAGGGAGATACGCAGTATTTT
CASSLLREGDTQYF
>TRBJ1-1|TRBV6-6|.|TRBD1
TGTGCCAGCAGGGAACAGGGGACGGCTTTCTTT
CASREQGTAFF
>TRBJ2-7|TRBV27|once|TRBD1
TGTGCCAGCAGTTTTAGGCAGGGGGCGAACGAGCAGTACTTC
CASSFRQGANEQYF
>TRBJ2-3|TRBV7-9|.|.
TGTGCCAGCAGCTTACTAGGTCATACGCAGTATTTT
CASSLLGHTQYF
>TRBJ2-1|TRBV5-8|few|.
TGTGCCAGCAGCTTGGGGCAGAACTCCTACAATGAGCAGTTCTTC
CASSLGQNSYNEQFF
>TRBJ1-3|TRBV5-1|.|TRBD1
TGCGCCAGCAGCTTGACAGGGGATAGCTCTGGAAACACCATATATTTT
CASSLTGDSSGNTIYF
>TRBJ1-1|TRBV6-5|.|TRBD1
TGTGCCAGCAGTTACGGAGGGACAGGATCGAACACTGAAGCTTTCTTT
CASSYGGTGSNTEAFF
>TRBJ2-1|TRBV2|.|.
TGTGCCAGCAGTCCGGAAGCGTCCTCCTACAATGAGCAGTTCTTC
CASSPEASSYNEQFF
>TRBJ2-3|TRBV10-2|.|TRBD2
TGCGCCAGCAGTGACGGACTAGCGGGTACGCAGTATTTT
CASSDGLAGTQYF
>TRBJ2-3|TRBV2|.|TRBD1
TGTGCCAGCAGCCTGAACAGGGGGACAGATACGCAGTATTTT
CASSLNRGTDTQYF
>TRBJ1-1|TRBV7-9|.|.
TGTGCCAGCAGCCGCGCGGGGGACGCTGAAGCTTTCTTT
CASSRAGDAEAFF
>TRBJ1-4|TRBV7-9|.|.
TGTGCCAGCAGCTTAGGCCGGAACAGTGATGAAAAACTGTTTTTT
CASSLGRNSDEKLFF
>TRBJ2-1|TRBV15|.|.
TGTGCCACCAGCAGAGGTCGGACAGACCATGAGCAGTTCTTC
CATSRGRTDHEQFF
>TRBJ2-5|TRBV29-1|.|.
TGCAGCGGGGGGGAGCCCGGGGAGACCCAGTACTTC
CSGGEPGETQYF
>TRBJ2-1|TRBV14|.|.
TGTGCCAGCAGCCAAGGTCTCTACAATGAGCAGTTCTTC
CASSQGLYNEQFF
>TRBJ1-2|TRBV7-2|once|.
TGTGCCAGCAGCTTAGCTCGGGGGGTTAACTATGGCTACACCTTC
CASSLARGVNYGYTF
>TRBJ1-1|TRBV5-1|.|.
TGCGCCAGCAGCTTAGACAGTTTCTCTGAAGCTTTCTTT
CASSLDSFSEAFF
>TRBJ2-2|TRBV10-3|.|.
TGTGCCATCAGTGACTCCAGGGCCTTGGGCGGGGAGCTGTTTTTT
CAISDSRALGGELFF
>TRBJ1-5|TRBV9|.|.
TGTGCCAGCAGTAGCCCGGGGGTGGGGCAGCCCCAGCATTTT
CASSSPGVGQPQHF
>TRBJ2-7|TRBV27|.|TRBD1
TGTGCCAGCAGTACCTCAGGGGGCGCCCCCTACGAGCAGTACTTC
CASSTSGGAPYEQYF
>TRBJ2-5|TRBV5-1|.|.
TGCGCCAGCAGCGCTAGGGGGGAGACCCAGTACTTC
CASSARGETQYF
>TRBJ1-3|TRBV21-1|.|.
TGTGCCAGCAGCAAAAGAGAGGGAGACAGGGCCTCTGGAAACACCATATATTTT
CASSKREGDRASGNTIYF
>TRBJ2-1|TRBV19|few|TRBD1
TGTGCCAGTAGTCTGGGACAGGGGGCGAACTACAATGAGCAGTTCTTC
CASSLGQGANYNEQFF
>TRBJ2-1|TRBV5-5|.|.
TGTGCCAGCAGCTTGCTTCCCGGGAACAATGAGCAGTTCTTC
CASSLLPGNNEQFF
>TRBJ1-2|TRBV5-1|.|.
TGCGCCAGCAGCTCGGGAGGGGGAATCTATGGCTACACCTTC
CASSSGGGIYGYTF
>TRBJ2-3|TRBV6-5|.|.
TGTGCCAGCAGCGCCGGAGATACGCAGTATTTT
CASSAGDTQYF
>TRBJ2-5|TRBV5-8|.|.
TGTGCCAGCAGCTTATCGGAGACCCAGTACTTC
CASSLSETQYF
>TRBJ1-2|TRBV10-3|.|TRBD1
TGTGCCATCAGTAAGACCGGGACAGAGAGAGGGAACCGCTATGGCTACACCTTC
CAISKTGTERGNRYGYTF
>TRBJ2-7|TRBV27|.|.
TGTGCCAGCAGTAAGAACAGGGAGAGCTACGAGCAGTACTTC
CASSKNRESYEQYF
>TRBJ2-7|TRBV5-1|.|TRBD1
TGCGCCAGCAGACCCGGACAGGGGGCGCGGGAGCAGTACTTC
CASRPGQGAREQYF
>TRBJ1-1|TRBV19|.|.
TGTGCCACCTCGAAAGGGGGTGGAGTAGTGAACACTGAAGCTTTCTTT
CATSKGGGVVNTEAFF
>TRBJ2-2|TRBV4-2|once|TRBD2
TGTGCCAGCAGCCAAGATCGCCCGGGACTAGCGGGGGGGCCCGGGGAGCTGTTTTTT
CASSQDRPGLAGGPGELFF
>TRBJ2-5|TRBV10-2|.|.
TGCGCCAGCAGTGTCATGACAGGACAAGAGACCCAGTACTTC
CASSVMTGQETQYF
>TRBJ2-5|TRBV7-2|.|TRBD2
TGTGCCAGCAGCTTGGGTAGCGGGGAGGGAGAGACCCAGTACTTC
CASSLGSGEGETQYF
>TRBJ2-1|TRBV27|.|.
TGTGCCAGCAGTTCTGTGCGTAATGAGCAGTTCTTC
CASSSVRNEQFF
>TRBJ1-1|TRBV4-2|.|.
TGTGCCAGCAGCCAAGGGAACAGGATGAACACTGAAGCTTTCTTT
CASSQGNRMNTEAFF
>TRBJ2-3|TRBV7-9|.|TRBD1
TGTGCCAGCAGCTGGACAGGGGGCACAGATACGCAGTATTTT
CASSWTGGTDTQYF
>TRBJ1-1|TRBV11-2|few|.
TGTGCCAGCAGCCTCGGACAGCGAGGGAACACTGAAGCTTTCTTT
CASSLGQRGNTEAFF